Listed below are T cell receptor beta chains from one sample, sequenced in a study of blood T cell repertoires in COVID-19. Clones were read by immunoSEQ multiplex PCR, and TCRdb kept only the in-frame ones, dropping some. In the table there are about 220,000 clones, roughly 80% of which are singletons. The sample comprised peripheral blood. Receptors were obtained from a human donor in a cohort sampled during active COVID-19. Each CDR3 is given with its conserved first and last residue. The D gene is left open where the match is weak. Size is stated for part of the rows, as once, few or many counts, or as a class when the clone is expanded.

11,TRBV6-6,many,-,TRBJ1-1,CASTDGLAAFF,TGTGCCAGCACTGACGGACTAGCAGCTTTCTTT
14,TRBV2,few,TRBD1,TRBJ1-2,CASKGTAENYGYTF,TGTGCCAGCAAGGGGACAGCGGAGAACTATGGCTACACCTTC
14,TRBV25-1,few,-,TRBJ1-5,CASSGRHSNQPQHF,TGTGCCAGCAGCGGAAGACATAGCAATCAGCCCCAGCATTTT
17,TRBV19,-,TRBD1,TRBJ1-5,CASSFSDRGYSNQPQHF,TGTGCCAGTAGTTTCTCCGACAGGGGTTATAGCAATCAGCCCCAGCATTTT
12,TRBV7-9,few,-,TRBJ2-7,CASSSGNYEQYF,TGTGCCAGCAGCTCAGGGAACTACGAGCAGTACTTC
16,TRBV7-2,-,TRBD1,TRBJ1-5,CASSYGQGRGNQPQHF,TGTGCCAGCAGCTACGGACAGGGGAGGGGCAATCAGCCCCAGCATTTT
13,TRBV7-9,-,-,TRBJ1-2,CASSLSRDYGYTF,TGTGCCAGCAGTTTATCCAGGGACTATGGCTACACCTTC
15,TRBV18,-,TRBD2,TRBJ2-7,CASSPAAGGSYEQYF,TGTGCCAGCTCACCAGCTGCGGGAGGTAGCTACGAGCAGTACTTC
16,TRBV4-3,-,-,TRBJ1-3,CASSQDLGGGGNTIYF,TGCGCCAGCAGCCAAGATCTAGGGGGAGGGGGAAACACCATATATTTT
14,TRBV6-4,-,TRBD1,TRBJ1-1,CASSDCGTGGMAFF,TGTGCCAGCAGTGACTGCGGGACAGGGGGCATGGCTTTCTTT
15,TRBV5-4,-,-,TRBJ1-1,CASSPYGARDTEAFF,TGTGCCAGCAGCCCTTATGGGGCGCGCGACACTGAAGCTTTCTTT
13,TRBV6-5,-,-,TRBJ2-7,CASRRASSYEQYF,TGTGCCAGCAGGAGGGCTAGCAGCTACGAGCAGTACTTC
14,TRBV27,few,TRBD2,TRBJ2-3,CASSERDGTDTQYF,TGTGCCAGCAGTGAGCGGGATGGCACAGATACGCAGTATTTT
13,TRBV6-5,-,-,TRBJ2-3,CASTVPRTDTQYF,TGTGCCAGCACGGTGCCTAGGACAGATACGCAGTATTTT
14,TRBV9,-,TRBD2,TRBJ2-1,CASSVSGSHNEQFF,TGTGCCAGCAGTGTTAGCGGGAGTCACAATGAGCAGTTCTTC
14,TRBV30,-,TRBD1,TRBJ1-5,CAWSQVDRAQPQHF,TGTGCCTGGAGTCAAGTCGACAGGGCCCAGCCCCAGCATTTT